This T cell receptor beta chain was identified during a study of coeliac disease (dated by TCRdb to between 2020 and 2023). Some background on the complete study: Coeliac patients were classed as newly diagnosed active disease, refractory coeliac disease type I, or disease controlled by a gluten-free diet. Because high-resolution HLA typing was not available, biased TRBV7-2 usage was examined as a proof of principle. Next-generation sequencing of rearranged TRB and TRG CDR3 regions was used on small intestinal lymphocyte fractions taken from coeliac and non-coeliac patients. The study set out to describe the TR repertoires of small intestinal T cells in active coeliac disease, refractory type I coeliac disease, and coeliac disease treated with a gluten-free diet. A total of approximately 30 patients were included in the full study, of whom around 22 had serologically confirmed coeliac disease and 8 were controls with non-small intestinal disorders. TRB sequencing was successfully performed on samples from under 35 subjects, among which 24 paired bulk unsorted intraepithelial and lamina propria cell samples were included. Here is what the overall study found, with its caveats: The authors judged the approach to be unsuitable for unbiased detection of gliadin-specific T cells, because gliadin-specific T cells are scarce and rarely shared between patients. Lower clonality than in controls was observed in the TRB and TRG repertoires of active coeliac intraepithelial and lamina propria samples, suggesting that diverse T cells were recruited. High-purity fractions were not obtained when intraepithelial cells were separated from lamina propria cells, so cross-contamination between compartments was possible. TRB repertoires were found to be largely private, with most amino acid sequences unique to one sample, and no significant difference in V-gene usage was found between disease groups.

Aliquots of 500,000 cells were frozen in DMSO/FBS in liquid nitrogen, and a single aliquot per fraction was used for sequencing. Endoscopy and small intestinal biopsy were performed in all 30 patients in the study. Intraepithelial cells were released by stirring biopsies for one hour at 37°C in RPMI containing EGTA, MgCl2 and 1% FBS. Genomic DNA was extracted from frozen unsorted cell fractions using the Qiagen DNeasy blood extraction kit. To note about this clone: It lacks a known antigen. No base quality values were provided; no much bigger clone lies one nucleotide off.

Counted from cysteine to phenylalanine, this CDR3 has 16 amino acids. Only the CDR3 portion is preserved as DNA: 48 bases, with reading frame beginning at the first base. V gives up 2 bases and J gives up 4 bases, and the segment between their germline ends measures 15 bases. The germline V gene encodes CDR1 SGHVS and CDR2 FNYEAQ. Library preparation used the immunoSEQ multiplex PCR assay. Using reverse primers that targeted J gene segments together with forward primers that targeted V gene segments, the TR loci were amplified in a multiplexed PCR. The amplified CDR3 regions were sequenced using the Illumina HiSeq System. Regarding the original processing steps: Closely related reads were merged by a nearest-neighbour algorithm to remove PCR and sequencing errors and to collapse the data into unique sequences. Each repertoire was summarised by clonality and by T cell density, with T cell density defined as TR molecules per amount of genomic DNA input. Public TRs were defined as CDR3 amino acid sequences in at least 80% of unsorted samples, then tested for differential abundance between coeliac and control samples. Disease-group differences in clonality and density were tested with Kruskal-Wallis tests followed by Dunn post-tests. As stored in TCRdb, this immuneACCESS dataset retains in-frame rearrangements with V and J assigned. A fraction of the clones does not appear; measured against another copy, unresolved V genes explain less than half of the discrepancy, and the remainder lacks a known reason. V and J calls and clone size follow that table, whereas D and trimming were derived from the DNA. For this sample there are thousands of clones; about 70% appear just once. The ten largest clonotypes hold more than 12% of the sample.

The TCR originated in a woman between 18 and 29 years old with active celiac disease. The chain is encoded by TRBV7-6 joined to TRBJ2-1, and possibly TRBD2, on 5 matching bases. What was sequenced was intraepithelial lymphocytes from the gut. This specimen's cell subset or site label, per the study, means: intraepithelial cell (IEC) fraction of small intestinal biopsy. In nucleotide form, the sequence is TGTGCCAGCAGCTTAACGCCACCGGCGGGTTACAATGAGCAGTTCTTC. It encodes CASSLTPPAGYNEQFF.